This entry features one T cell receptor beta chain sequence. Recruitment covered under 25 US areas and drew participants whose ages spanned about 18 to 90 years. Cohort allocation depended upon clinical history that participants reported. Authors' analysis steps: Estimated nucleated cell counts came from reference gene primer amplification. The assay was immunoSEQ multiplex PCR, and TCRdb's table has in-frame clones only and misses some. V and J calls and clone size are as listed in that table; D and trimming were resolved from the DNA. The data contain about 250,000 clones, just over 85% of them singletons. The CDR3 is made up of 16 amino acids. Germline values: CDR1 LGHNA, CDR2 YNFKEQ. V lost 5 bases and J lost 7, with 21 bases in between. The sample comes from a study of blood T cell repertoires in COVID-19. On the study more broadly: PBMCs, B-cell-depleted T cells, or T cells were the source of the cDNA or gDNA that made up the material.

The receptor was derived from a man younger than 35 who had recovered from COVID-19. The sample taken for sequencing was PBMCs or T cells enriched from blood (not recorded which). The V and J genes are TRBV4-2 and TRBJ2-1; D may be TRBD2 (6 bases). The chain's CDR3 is CASSYTLGDWVNEQFF. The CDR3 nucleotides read TGTGCCAGCAGCTACACCCTGGGGGACTGGGTTAATGAGCAGTTCTTC.